Listed below are T cell receptor beta chains from one sample, sequenced in a study of blood T cell repertoires in COVID-19. Only in-frame clones appear in the TCRdb table, and some are missing; sequencing was by immunoSEQ multiplex PCR. This sample yields roughly 70,000 clones, of which 82% are seen a single time; about 3.8% belongs to the top ten. The sample taken for sequencing was peripheral blood. These receptors were obtained from a woman in her fifties or sixties with acute or convalescent COVID-19. The CDR3 runs from the conserved cysteine through the conserved F or W. A D gene is named only where the DNA matches it firmly. The size of a clone is reported for some rows only, either as once, few or many, or as a class for expanded clones.

D gene | J gene | clone size | V gene | CDR3 DNA | CDR3 protein
TRBD1 | TRBJ2-4 | - | TRBV18 | TGTGCCAGCTCACCAGGGACAGGTCTAAACATTCAGTACTTC | CASSPGTGLNIQYF
- | TRBJ2-7 | - | TRBV7-8 | TGTGCCAGCAGCTACCCGGGACTCACCTACGAGCAGTACTTC | CASSYPGLTYEQYF
TRBD1 | TRBJ1-2 | - | TRBV28 | TGTGCCAGCAGGGGGGCCGGGACAGGCGGGATCTATGGCTACACCTTC | CASRGAGTGGIYGYTF
- | TRBJ1-4 | - | TRBV28 | TGTGCCAGCATTCCCGGGACAACTGTTTCCCGTGAAAAACTGTTTTTT | CASIPGTTVSREKLFF
TRBD1 | TRBJ1-1 | - | TRBV9 | TGTGCCAGCAGCTTCTCCGGGACAGCAAACAGTGAAGCTTTCTTT | CASSFSGTANSEAFF
- | TRBJ2-7 | - | TRBV2 | TGTGCCACAGGGGGCGGGGGCTACGAGCAGTACTTC | CATGGGGYEQYF
- | TRBJ2-7 | - | TRBV7-9 | TGTGCCAGCAGCCCCCTCTCCTACGAGCAGTACTTC | CASSPLSYEQYF
- | TRBJ2-7 | - | TRBV29-1 | TGCAGCGTTTCTTCTGGTAGGGCAGGGGTTGACGAGCAGTACTTC | CSVSSGRAGVDEQYF
- | TRBJ2-6 | - | TRBV19 | TGTGCCAGTAGACCGACAGTGGGAAGCTCTGGGGCCAACGTCCTGACTTTC | CASRPTVGSSGANVLTF
- | TRBJ2-3 | - | TRBV6-5 | TGTGCCAGCAGTTACTCATCAGGGGATTCAAGAGATACGCAGTATTTT | CASSYSSGDSRDTQYF
- | TRBJ2-7 | - | TRBV5-5 | TGTGCCAGCAGCTTCCTACAGGGTTCCTACGAGCAGTACTTC | CASSFLQGSYEQYF
- | TRBJ2-7 | - | TRBV2 | TGTGCCAGCCGACCAGGGGCGACCTACGAGCAGTACTTC | CASRPGATYEQYF
TRBD1 | TRBJ1-2 | - | TRBV29-1 | TGCAGCGTTGAGGGACAGGGGGCCGACTATGGCTACACCTTC | CSVEGQGADYGYTF
- | TRBJ1-3 | - | TRBV3-1/TRBV3-2 | TGTGCCAGCAGCCAAGGCGGGTGGTCCTCTGGAAACACCATATATTTT | CASSQGGWSSGNTIYF
TRBD1 | TRBJ1-5 | once | TRBV5-8 | TGTGCCAGCAGCTTGAGGGGGCGTCAGCCCCAGCATTTT | CASSLRGRQPQHF
- | TRBJ2-5 | few | TRBV5-1 | TGCGCCAGCAGCTTGGGAGCGGAGACCCAGTACTTC | CASSLGAETQYF
- | TRBJ1-1 | - | TRBV6-5 | TGTGCCAGCAGTTACTACAGGGACACTGAAGCTTTCTTT | CASSYYRDTEAFF
- | TRBJ1-2 | - | TRBV2 | TGTGCCAGCAGGGTGGACAGCCCTCTAAGTGGCTACACCTTC | CASRVDSPLSGYTF
TRBD1 | TRBJ1-5 | - | TRBV19 | TGTGCCAGTAGAGGGGGCGAATACGGGAGCAATCAGCCCCAGCATTTT | CASRGGEYGSNQPQHF
- | TRBJ2-3 | - | TRBV7-3 | TGTGCCAGCAGCTTAGGGACTAGCACAGATACGCAGTATTTT | CASSLGTSTDTQYF
- | TRBJ2-7 | - | TRBV20-1 | TGCAGTGCCAGTAGTACGACAGGGACTAGCTCCTACGAGCAGTACTTC | CSASSTTGTSSYEQYF
TRBD2 | TRBJ2-7 | - | TRBV13 | TGTGCCAGCAGCCAACGCGTACTAGCGGGAGGCAACGAGCAGTACTTC | CASSQRVLAGGNEQYF
- | TRBJ2-7 | once | TRBV10-1 | TGCGCCAGCAGTGAATCGGGATCTGGCGAGCAGTACTTC | CASSESGSGEQYF
- | TRBJ1-5 | - | TRBV19 | TGTGCCAGTAGTGGCTCTAGTGGGGCGGCCCAGCATTTT | CASSGSSGAAQHF
TRBD2 | TRBJ2-3 | - | TRBV24-1 | TGTGCCACCAGTGACCGACTAGCGGGGGCCCCAGATACGCAGTATTTT | CATSDRLAGAPDTQYF
TRBD1 | TRBJ1-2 | - | TRBV30 | TGTGCCTGGAGAAGATTACAGGGGGTGAGCTATGGCTACACCTTC | CAWRRLQGVSYGYTF
- | TRBJ1-1 | - | TRBV9 | TGTGCCAGCAGCCCACCCTCGGTCACTGAAGCTTTCTTT | CASSPPSVTEAFF
TRBD1 | TRBJ1-3 | few | TRBV2 | TGTGCCAGCAGTGAGGGACAGGGAAACTCTGGAAACACCATATATTTT | CASSEGQGNSGNTIYF
TRBD1 | TRBJ1-2 | - | TRBV24-1 | TGTGCCACCAGTGATTCGAACAGGGGGCTTCTTGGCTACACCTTC | CATSDSNRGLLGYTF
- | TRBJ1-2 | - | TRBV6-1 | TGTGCCAGCAGTGAATCGGCCAGGCCTCTTAACTATGGCTACACCTTC | CASSESARPLNYGYTF
- | TRBJ1-1 | - | TRBV28 | TGTGCCAGCAGCACCAGGGTGAACACTGAAGCTTTCTTT | CASSTRVNTEAFF